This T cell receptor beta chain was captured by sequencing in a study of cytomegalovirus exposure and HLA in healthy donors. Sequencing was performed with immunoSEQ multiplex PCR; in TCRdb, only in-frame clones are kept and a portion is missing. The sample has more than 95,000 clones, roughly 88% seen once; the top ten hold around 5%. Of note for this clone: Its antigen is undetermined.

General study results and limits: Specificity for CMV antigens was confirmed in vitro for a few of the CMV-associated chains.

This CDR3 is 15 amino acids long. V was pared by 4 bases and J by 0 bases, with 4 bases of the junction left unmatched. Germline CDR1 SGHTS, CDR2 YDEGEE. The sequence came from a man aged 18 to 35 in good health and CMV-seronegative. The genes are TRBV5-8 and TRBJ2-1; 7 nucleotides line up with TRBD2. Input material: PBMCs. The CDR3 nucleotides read TGTGCCAGCAGCCCGAGCGGGGCCTCCTACAATGAGCAGTTCTTC. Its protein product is CASSPSGASYNEQFF.